This T cell receptor (beta chain) was sequenced for a study of T cells in Graves' hyperthyroidism and ophthalmopathy. The CDR3 regions of TCR beta were amplified from RNA transcripts. The TCR CDR3 was amplified in a first-round RT-PCR using the HTBI primer set. TCRdb itself ran the multiplex PCR reads through MiXCR, one entry per CDR3 protein. The sample lists hundreds of thousands of distinct CDR3 sequences, over 40% occurring once. The diagnoses drew upon clinical symptoms, serum thyroxine and TRAb, thyroid ultrasound and orbital computed tomography. CDR1 is MGHDK, CDR2 SYGVNS, per germline. The CDR3 spans 13 residues. V was pared by 5 bases and J by 0 bases, with 5 bases between. Turning to this clonotype: What it recognizes is unknown.

Study-wide results and limits: Researchers report that a 13 V-J model separated ophthalmopathy from stable hyperthyroidism. It was a median roughly six months before onset that the model predicted ophthalmopathy. Most thyroid clonotypes that were expanded above 0.001 also turned up in blood.

This TCR was sampled from an adult man with Graves' disease, either hyperthyroidism or ophthalmopathy (not recorded which). Material for sequencing was peripheral blood or thyroid tissue (not recorded which). The rearrangement links TRBV25-1 to TRBJ1-5; D not resolved. The CDR3 bases are TGTGCCAGCAGTAATTTTAGCAATCAGCCCCAGCATTTT. It is translated as CASSNFSNQPQHF. The full variable domain, completed using reference TRBV25-1 and TRBJ1-5, is EADIYQTPRYLVIGTGKKITLECSQTMGHDKMYWYQQDPGMELHLIHYSYGVNSTEKGDLSSESTVSRIRTEHFPLTLESARPSHTSQYLCASSNFSNQPQHFGDGTRLSIL.